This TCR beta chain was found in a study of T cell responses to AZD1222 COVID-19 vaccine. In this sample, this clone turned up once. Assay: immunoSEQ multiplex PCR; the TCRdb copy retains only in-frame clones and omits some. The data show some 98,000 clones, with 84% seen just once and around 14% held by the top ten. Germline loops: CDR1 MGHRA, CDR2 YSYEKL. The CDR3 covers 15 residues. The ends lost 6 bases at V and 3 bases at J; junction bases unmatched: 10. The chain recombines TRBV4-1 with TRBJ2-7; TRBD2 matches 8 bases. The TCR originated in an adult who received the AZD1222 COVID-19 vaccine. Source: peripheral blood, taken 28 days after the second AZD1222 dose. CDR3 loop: CASRLIGGGNYEQYF. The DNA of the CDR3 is TGCGCCAGCAGGCTGATTGGCGGGGGGAACTACGAGCAGTACTTC.